This T cell receptor beta chain was recorded in a study of cytomegalovirus exposure and HLA in healthy donors (dated by TCRdb to the late 2010s). A note on the overall study: In an earlier analysis of several hundred of the donors, 276 Gb of sequence data and approximately 100 million unique TCR beta sequences from 180 million or so T cells were reported. An early release that covered fewer than 750 HLA-typed donors contained around 300 gigabases of sequencing data and around 85 million unique TCR sequences. The genetic ancestry cluster associated with self-reported Caucasian donors included approximately 85% of the 398 genotyped donors. The study aimed to test whether signatures of past pathogen exposure could be identified by cataloging public T cell receptors. The study profiled the T cell repertoires of fewer than 850 subjects by immunosequencing and related them to cytomegalovirus serostatus. Besides the first cohort of 500 to 700 subjects, a separate validation cohort made up of some 110 different subjects was used. The study combined high-throughput TCR immunosequencing, statistical association of individual TCRs with disease status, and machine learning to predict cytomegalovirus infection status. To study patterns of TCR occurrence, a later analysis re-analyzed previously published TCR beta repertoires from around 700 donors and added high-resolution HLA genotyping. Rather than using new phenotypic data, the later analysis identified candidate immune exposures from TCR beta sequences and from how often those sequences occurred across donors. An earlier analysis of 500 to 650 of the donors applied high-throughput TCR beta sequencing to assess whether each TCR beta V gene segment acted as functional or pseudogenic. Donor age, sex, ethnicity and CMV serostatus were compiled alongside the repertoire data. A later genetic analysis used genome-wide SNP genotypes for about 65% of the roughly 670 donors, treating that subset as a discovery cohort. All discovery cohort repertoires had been generated on a single sequencing platform. HLA typing included class I and class II loci at four-digit resolution. The number of typed donors differed by locus: about 629-640 for A, B, C, DRB1 and DQB1; 522 for DQA1; around 610 for DPA1; and approximately 450 for DPB1. Because of strong linkage in the cohort, four or five DR-DQ haplotypes were treated as single units for association and clustering. On average, roughly 200,000 unique TCR beta nucleotide sequences were sequenced per donor among several hundred genotyped donors of the cohort, with around 19% of those sequences being non-productive.

The method was the immunoSEQ multiplex PCR assay. The multiplex PCR relied on a mix of 60 forward primers for TCR Vbeta segments and 13 reverse primers for TCR Jbeta segments. Amplification of the CDR3 region of rearranged TCR beta genes was performed with a multiplex PCR assay on genomic DNA. Amplified TCR beta libraries were sequenced as 87-base-pair reads on the Illumina HiSeq System. Per the original workflow: In a later analysis, some 80 million unique TCR beta chains were counted across the 666 repertoires, and approximately 9.9 million of these chains were shared by at least two donors. To remove PCR and sequencing errors, raw reads were error-corrected and collapsed into unique sequences using a nearest-neighbor algorithm that merged closely related sequences. V, D and J gene segments were assigned by aligning CDR3 sequences to IMGT reference sequences. For a sequence to be retained, a match of at least six nucleotides to both a V gene segment and a J gene segment was required. Rearrangements were classified as productive when the CDR3 lacked stop codons and remained in frame with V and J, and all other rearrangements were classified as non-productive. CDR3 was defined according to IMGT convention as the region running from the second conserved V-encoded cysteine to the conserved J-encoded phenylalanine. The earlier analysis of a few hundred of the donors excluded any sequence lacking an unambiguous match to a single V gene segment. An earlier analysis of 450 to 650 of the donors called V segments functional above 56.7% productive rearrangements and segregating when the between-donor standard deviation exceeded 5%. To diagnose cytomegalovirus status from the catalog of TCR beta chain sequences, a statistical classification framework was built. In a later analysis, TCR nucleotide sequences were compared against IMGT/GENE-DB human TR gene sequences so that V and J genes could be assigned. In a later analysis, CDR3 sequences and most-parsimonious VDJ recombination scenarios were assigned using the TCRdist pipeline. A later analysis defined each TCR beta chain by its CDR3 amino acid sequence plus V-gene family, and excluded reads lacking a unique V-gene family. A later analysis removed 592 highly shared, low-generation-probability nucleotide sequences to deal with suspected cross-contamination and a sequencing artifact. In a later analysis, a clonal expansion index for each public chain was calculated from normalized within-repertoire ranks of inferred template counts. In a later analysis, generation probabilities were computed with a VDJ recombination model fitted to out-of-frame rearrangements, and the resulting probabilities were checked against IGoR. In a later analysis, TCR-TCR, TCR-HLA and TCR-CMV co-occurrence was scored with hypergeometric tests, and a repertoire-size bias correction was applied to TCR pairs. To estimate false discovery rates, a later analysis permuted the HLA or CMV assignments 20 times. In a later analysis, co-occurring TCRs were grouped using DBSCAN, and TCRdist sequence similarity was added for clustering within HLA-allele-positive subsets. Repertoires with fewer than 30,000 or more than 120,000 public chains, plus five repertoires with anomalous nucleotide sharing, were excluded from co-occurrence clustering. Here the immuneACCESS table is served through TCRdb, limited to in-frame sequences with V and J called. Missing clones are a known gap in these copies; in checked studies unresolved V genes cover under half, and the rest lacks a known reason. The V and J calls and clone size were taken over from that table, and D and trimming were inferred from the DNA. The sample table contains 110,000 to 150,000 clones; only one count was recorded for about 72% of them. The ten largest clones capture roughly 2% of the sample.

At the junction V is shortened by 6 bases and J by 3 bases, with 12 bases in between. As encoded in the germline V gene, CDR1 is MNHEY while CDR2 is SVGAGI. There are 15 amino acids in the CDR3, from cysteine to phenylalanine inclusive. Only CDR3 DNA remains: 45 bases, in frame from the first base. With respect to this clone: Which antigen it targets is not known. Nothing much larger sits one base from this clone, and base qualities are not available.

In total, around 600 healthy bone marrow donors made up the cohort. At the time of sampling, every cohort member was nominally healthy, though immune exposures that went unrecorded were likely present. The donor tested CMV seronegative, placing the donor among the roughly 350 seronegative members of the cohort. A peripheral blood sample was collected from each donor, and TCR beta sequencing was performed on peripheral blood mononuclear cells. The Qiagen DNeasy Blood Extraction Kit was used to extract genomic DNA from the blood cell samples. The investigation overall reported the following: A later genetic analysis associated a missense DCLRE1C variant with V-gene and J-gene trimming of TCR beta chains, and an independent cohort replicated the association. Immune exposure information for the cohort was limited to CMV serostatus. In vitro tests confirmed that a few of the cytomegalovirus-associated TCR beta chains recognize cytomegalovirus antigens. Because counts were too low, seventeen rarely observed V segments, including chromosome 9 orphons, were excluded from the earlier analysis of under 650 of the donors. This cohort had only TCR beta chains sequenced, and the lack of alpha or paired-chain data limited which features could be detected. Sequencing depth was assumed to be roughly uniform across donors in the presence/absence analyses, though that assumption may not hold. The sequencing pipeline was judged likely to have produced a cluster of highly shared sequence variants as a technical artifact. Most CMV-associated TCR beta chains appeared to be HLA-restricted in a later analysis, and the HLA associations seemed to be driven largely by CMV exposure. According to the authors, the approach could potentially be generalized to other disease states and immunological phenotypes. An earlier analysis of some 560 of the donors showed that most TCR beta V segments appeared in productive rearrangements either about 87% or about 30% of the time, which broadly matched IMGT annotations. Strong co-occurrence of HLA alleles, especially DR and DQ, made assigning TCR associations to individual alleles difficult. Because the 87-base-pair reads could not distinguish some IMGT-functional V segments, including TRBV6-2 and TRBV6-3, those segments were excluded. In a later analysis, HLA-associated TCR beta chains were found to be more clonally expanded and to have lower generation probabilities than equally common non-associated chains. A further reported finding was that TCR beta sequences accurately predicted the HLA-A and HLA-B alleles for most subjects in the first cohort. Linkage disequilibrium might explain the correlated functional status among segregating V segments, but an unknown experimental factor could not be ruled out. Cytomegalovirus status was reported to be diagnosed by the classifier with high specificity and sensitivity in both the original and validation cohorts. Because HLA typing was missing for some donors at each locus, association tests included only the typed subset. In the study, some 160 TCR beta chains were listed as associated with cytomegalovirus. A later analysis reported that several top co-occurrence clusters appeared linked to parvovirus B19, influenza, CMV and Epstein-Barr virus. A later genetic analysis reported fewer N-insertions in productive TCRs among donors in an Asian-associated ancestry cluster than the approximately 700-donor mean. Most TCR sequences were observed very rarely across donors, whereas some public TCRs were present in many individuals. In a later analysis, 15,000 to 20,000 TCR beta sequences were associated with specific HLA alleles at a false discovery rate of 0.05. A later analysis found that TCR association rates varied across HLA loci, with DRB1 alleles showing the most associated TCRs and HLA-C alleles the fewest.

Sequenced input: PBMCs. This receptor was identified in a man aged 40-55 years in good health and CMV-seronegative. The sequence links TRBV6-5 to TRBJ2-6, with TRBD2 perhaps the D gene, on 5 matching bases. The bases are TGTGCCAGCAGGACGGAGGTGCATGGGGCCAACGTCCTGACTTTC. Its translation is CASRTEVHGANVLTF.